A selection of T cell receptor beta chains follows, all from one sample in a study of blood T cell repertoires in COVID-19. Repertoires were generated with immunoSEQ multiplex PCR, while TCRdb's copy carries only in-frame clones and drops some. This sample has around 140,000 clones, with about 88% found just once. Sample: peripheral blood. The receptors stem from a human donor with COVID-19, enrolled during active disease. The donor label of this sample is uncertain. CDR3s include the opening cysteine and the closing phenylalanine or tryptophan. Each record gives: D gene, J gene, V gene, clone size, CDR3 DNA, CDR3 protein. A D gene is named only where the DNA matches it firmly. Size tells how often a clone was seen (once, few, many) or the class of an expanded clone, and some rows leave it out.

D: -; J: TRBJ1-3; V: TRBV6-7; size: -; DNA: TGTAGCGTACGGGATGGGCAGGGGTCTCGCGGAAACACCATATATTTT; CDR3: CSVRDGQGSRGNTIYF
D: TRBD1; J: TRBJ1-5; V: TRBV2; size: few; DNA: TGTGCCAGCGGGGGACAGGGGGCCGGCAATCAGCCCCAGCATTTT; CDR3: CASGGQGAGNQPQHF
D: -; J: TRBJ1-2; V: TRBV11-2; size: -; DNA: TGTGCCAGCAGCTTAGGCCACAGGGTAGGAGGCTACACCTTC; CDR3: CASSLGHRVGGYTF
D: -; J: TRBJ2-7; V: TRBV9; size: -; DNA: TGTGCCAGCAGCGTAGCTCAAGGGACTGACGAGCAGTACTTC; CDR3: CASSVAQGTDEQYF
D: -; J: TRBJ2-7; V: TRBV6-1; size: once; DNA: TGTGCCAGCAGTGAATCAGGCGGCAGGGGCGACGAGCAGTACTTC; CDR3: CASSESGGRGDEQYF
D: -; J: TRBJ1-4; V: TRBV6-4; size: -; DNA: TGTGCCAGCAGCGTGACAGATGGGGATGAAAAACTGTTTTTT; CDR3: CASSVTDGDEKLFF
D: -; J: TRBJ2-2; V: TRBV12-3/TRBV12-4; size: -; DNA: TGTGCCAGCAGTGCGGGCACCGGGGAGCTGTTTTTT; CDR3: CASSAGTGELFF
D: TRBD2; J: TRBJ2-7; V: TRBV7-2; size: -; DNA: TGTGCCAGCAGCTTGGGGGGGGATTACTTCTACGAGCAGTACTTC; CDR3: CASSLGGDYFYEQYF
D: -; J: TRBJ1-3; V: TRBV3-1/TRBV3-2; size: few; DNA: TGTGCCAGCAGCCAAGGGGCCGTTGGAAACACCATATATTTT; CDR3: CASSQGAVGNTIYF
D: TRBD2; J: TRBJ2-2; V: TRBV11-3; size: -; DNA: TGTGCCAGCAGCTTATTCTCTAGCGGGGGCGCCGGGGAGCTGTTTTTT; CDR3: CASSLFSSGGAGELFF
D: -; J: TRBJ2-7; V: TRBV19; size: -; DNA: TGTGCCAGTAGCCCGACTCAGACCTACGAGCAGTACTTC; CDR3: CASSPTQTYEQYF
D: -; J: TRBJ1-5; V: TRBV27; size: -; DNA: TGTGCCAGCGGTAAACCTAGCTTCTGGCAGCCCCAGCATTTT; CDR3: CASGKPSFWQPQHF
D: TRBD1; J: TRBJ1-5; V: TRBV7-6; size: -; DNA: TGTGCCAGCAGCTTGGCCGGGACAGGCTTACCACAGCCCCAGCATTTT; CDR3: CASSLAGTGLPQPQHF
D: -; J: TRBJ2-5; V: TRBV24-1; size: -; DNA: TGTGCCACCAGTGATACTAAGGGGGCGGGGGAGACCCAGTACTTC; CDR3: CATSDTKGAGETQYF
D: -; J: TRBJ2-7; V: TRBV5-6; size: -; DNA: TGTGCCAGCAGCGATCGAGCCTACGAGCAGTACTTC; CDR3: CASSDRAYEQYF
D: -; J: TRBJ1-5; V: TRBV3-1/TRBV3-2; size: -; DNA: TGTGCCAGCAGCCAAGGGGGACAATCCTTTAGCAATCAGCCCCAGCATTTT; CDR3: CASSQGGQSFSNQPQHF
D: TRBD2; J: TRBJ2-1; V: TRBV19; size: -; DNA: TGTGCCAGTAAAGACGGGGGGGCCGATTTAGGCTACAATGAGCAGTTCTTC; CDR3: CASKDGGADLGYNEQFF
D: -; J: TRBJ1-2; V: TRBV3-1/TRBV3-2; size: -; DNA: TGTGCCAGCAGCCATGCCCCGGGGGGCTACACCTTC; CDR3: CASSHAPGGYTF
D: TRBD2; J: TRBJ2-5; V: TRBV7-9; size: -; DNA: TGTGCCAGCAGCTTAGGTACGGGGGGAGAGACCCAGTACTTC; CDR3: CASSLGTGGETQYF
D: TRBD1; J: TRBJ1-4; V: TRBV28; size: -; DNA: TGTGCCAGCAGTTTTCAGGGGGCGCGGGAAAAACTGTTTTTT; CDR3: CASSFQGAREKLFF
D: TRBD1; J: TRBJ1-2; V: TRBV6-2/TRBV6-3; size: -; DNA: TGTGCCAGCAGTACAGGACAGGGGCTTGATTCAGGCTACACCTTC; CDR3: CASSTGQGLDSGYTF
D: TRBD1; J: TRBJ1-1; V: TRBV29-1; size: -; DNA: TGCAGCGAGGACAGGGGAATGAACACTGAAGCTTTCTTT; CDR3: CSEDRGMNTEAFF
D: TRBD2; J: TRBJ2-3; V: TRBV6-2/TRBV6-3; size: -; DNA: TGTGCCAGCAGTTACTTGGGAGCGCAGGGAGGGACAGATACGCAGTATTTT; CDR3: CASSYLGAQGGTDTQYF
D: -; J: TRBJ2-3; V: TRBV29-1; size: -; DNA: TGCAGCGCCCACCGGCCGGGGACTACAGATACGCAGTATTTT; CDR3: CSAHRPGTTDTQYF
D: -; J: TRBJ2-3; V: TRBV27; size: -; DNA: TGTGCCAGCCAACAGGGTCCAGATACGCAGTATTTT; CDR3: CASQQGPDTQYF